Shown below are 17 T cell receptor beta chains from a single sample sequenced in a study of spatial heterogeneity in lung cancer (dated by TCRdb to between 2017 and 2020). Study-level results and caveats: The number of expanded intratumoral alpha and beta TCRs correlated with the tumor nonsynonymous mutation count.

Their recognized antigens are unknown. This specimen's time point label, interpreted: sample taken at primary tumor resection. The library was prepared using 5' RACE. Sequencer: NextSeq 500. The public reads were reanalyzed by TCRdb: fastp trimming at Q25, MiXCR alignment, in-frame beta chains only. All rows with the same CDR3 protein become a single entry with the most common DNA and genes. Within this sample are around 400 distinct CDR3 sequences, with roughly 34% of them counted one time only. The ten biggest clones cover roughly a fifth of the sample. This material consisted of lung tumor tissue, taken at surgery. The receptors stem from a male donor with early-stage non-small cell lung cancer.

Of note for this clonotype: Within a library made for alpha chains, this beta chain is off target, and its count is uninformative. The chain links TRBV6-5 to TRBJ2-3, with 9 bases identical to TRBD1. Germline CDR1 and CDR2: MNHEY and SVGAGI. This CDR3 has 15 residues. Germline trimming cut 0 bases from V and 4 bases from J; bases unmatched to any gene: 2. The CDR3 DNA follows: TGTGCCAGCAGTTACTCCGGGACAGGGCCAGATACGCAGTATTTT. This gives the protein CASSYSGTGPDTQYF.

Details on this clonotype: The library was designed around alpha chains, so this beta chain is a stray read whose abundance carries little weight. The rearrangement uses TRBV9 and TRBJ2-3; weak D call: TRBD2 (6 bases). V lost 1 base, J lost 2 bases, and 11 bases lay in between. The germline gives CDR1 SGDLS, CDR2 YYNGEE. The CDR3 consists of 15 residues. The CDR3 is CASSVRAGSTDTQYF. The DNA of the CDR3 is TGTGCCAGCAGCGTACGGGCGGGATCCACAGATACGCAGTATTTT.

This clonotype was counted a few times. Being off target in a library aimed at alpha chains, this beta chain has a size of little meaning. In DNA form, the CDR3 reads TGCGCCAGCAGTAACGACGTGGACACTGAAGCTTTCTTT. Amino acids: CASSNDVDTEAFF. V usage is TRBV5-1 and J usage is TRBJ1-1; D is uncertain. Per germline, CDR1 SGHRS and CDR2 YFSETQ. This CDR3 is built from 13 residues. V was clipped by 5 bases and J by 3 bases, with 11 bases between them.

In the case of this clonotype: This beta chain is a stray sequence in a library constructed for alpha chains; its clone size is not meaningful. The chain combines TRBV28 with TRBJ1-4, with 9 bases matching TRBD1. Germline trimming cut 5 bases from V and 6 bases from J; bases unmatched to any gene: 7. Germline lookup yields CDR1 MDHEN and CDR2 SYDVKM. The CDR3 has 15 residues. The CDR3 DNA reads TGTGCCAGCAGTCAATACAGGGGGCCGCATGAAAAACTGTTTTTT. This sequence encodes CASSQYRGPHEKLFF.

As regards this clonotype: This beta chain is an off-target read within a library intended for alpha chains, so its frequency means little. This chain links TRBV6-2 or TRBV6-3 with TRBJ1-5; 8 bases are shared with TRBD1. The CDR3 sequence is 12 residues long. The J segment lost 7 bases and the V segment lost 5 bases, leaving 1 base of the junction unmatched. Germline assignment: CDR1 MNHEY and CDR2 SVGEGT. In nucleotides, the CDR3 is TGTGCCAGCAGTACAGGGGGACAGCCCCAGCATTTT. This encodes CASSTGGQPQHF.

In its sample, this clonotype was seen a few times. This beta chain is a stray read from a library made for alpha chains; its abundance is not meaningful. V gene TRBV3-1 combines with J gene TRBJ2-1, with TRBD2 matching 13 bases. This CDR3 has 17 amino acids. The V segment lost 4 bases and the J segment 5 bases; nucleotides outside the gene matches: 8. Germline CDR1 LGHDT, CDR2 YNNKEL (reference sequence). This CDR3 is CASSRKGGLAGNNEQFF. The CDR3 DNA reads TGTGCCAGCAGCCGGAAGGGGGGACTAGCGGGGAACAATGAGCAGTTCTTC.

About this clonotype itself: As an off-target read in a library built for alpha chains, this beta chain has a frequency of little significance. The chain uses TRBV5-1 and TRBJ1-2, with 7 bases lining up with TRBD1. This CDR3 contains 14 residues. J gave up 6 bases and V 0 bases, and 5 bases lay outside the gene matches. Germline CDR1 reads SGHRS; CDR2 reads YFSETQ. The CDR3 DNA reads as TGCGCCAGCAGCTTGGGACAGGGCCTGGATGGCTACACCTTC. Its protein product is CASSLGQGLDGYTF.

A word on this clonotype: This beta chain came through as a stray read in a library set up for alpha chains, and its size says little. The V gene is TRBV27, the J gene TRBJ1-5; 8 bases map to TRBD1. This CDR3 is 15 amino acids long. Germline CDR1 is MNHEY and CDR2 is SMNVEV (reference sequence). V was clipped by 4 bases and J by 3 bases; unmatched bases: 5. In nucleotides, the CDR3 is TGTGCCAGCAGTTCAGGGACAGGAGCCAATCAGCCCCAGCATTTT. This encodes CASSSGTGANQPQHF.

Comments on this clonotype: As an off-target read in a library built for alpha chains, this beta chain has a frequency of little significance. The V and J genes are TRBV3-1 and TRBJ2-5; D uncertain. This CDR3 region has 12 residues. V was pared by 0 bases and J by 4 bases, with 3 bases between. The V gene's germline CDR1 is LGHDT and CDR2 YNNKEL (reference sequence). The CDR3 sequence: CASSQEGETQYF. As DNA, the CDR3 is TGTGCCAGCAGCCAAGAAGGAGAGACCCAGTACTTC.

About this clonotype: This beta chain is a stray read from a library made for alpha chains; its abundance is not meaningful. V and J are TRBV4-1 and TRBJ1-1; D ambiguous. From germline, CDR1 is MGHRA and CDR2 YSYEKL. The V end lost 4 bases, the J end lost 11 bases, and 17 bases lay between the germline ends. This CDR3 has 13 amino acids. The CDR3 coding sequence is TGCGCCAGCAGCCGAAGTGGTGGACTTGAGGCTTTCTTT. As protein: CASSRSGGLEAFF.

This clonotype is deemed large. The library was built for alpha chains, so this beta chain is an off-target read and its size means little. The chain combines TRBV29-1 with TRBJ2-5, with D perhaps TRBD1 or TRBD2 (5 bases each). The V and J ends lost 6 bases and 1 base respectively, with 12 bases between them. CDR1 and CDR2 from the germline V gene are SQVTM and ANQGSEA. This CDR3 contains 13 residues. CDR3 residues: CSVWDGIQETQYF. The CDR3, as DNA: TGCAGCGTGTGGGACGGGATCCAAGAGACCCAGTACTTC. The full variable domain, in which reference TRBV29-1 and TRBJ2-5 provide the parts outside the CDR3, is SAVISQKPSRDICQRGTSLTIQCQVDSQVTMMFWYRQQPGQSLTLIATANQGSEATYESGFVIDKFPISRPNLTFSTLTVSNMSPEDSSIYLCSVWDGIQETQYFGPGTRLLVL.

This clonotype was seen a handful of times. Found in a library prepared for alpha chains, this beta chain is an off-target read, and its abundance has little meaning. The CDR3 coding sequence is TGTGCCATCATCCGAGACCCCATTTACACTGAAGCTTTCTTT. It is translated as CAIIRDPIYTEAFF. The chain uses TRBV10-3 and TRBJ1-1; D is uncertain. The germline CDR1 and CDR2 sequences are ENHRY and SYGVKD. V lost 7 bases and J 3 bases, leaving 15 bases between the germline ends. The CDR3 loop spans 14 amino acids.

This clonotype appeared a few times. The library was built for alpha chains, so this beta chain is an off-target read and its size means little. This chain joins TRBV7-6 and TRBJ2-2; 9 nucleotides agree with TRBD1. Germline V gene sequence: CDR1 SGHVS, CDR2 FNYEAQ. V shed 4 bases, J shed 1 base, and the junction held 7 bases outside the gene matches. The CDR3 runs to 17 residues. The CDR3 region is CASSSPGQGGNTGELFF. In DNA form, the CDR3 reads TGTGCCAGCAGCTCACCGGGACAGGGAGGGAACACCGGGGAGCTGTTTTTT. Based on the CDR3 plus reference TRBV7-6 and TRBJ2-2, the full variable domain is GAGVSQSPRYKVTKRGQDVALRCDPISGHVSLYWYRQALGQGPEFLTYFNYEAQQDKSGLPNDRFSAERPEGSISTLTIQRTEQRDSAMYRCASSSPGQGGNTGELFFGEGSRLTVL.

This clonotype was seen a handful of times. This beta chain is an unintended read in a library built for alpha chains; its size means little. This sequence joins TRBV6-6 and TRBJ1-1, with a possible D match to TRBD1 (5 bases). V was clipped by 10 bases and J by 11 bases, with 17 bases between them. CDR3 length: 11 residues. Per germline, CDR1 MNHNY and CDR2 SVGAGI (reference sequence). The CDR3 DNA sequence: TGTGCCATACGAACCCAAGGGGAGGCTTTCTTT. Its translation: CAIRTQGEAFF.

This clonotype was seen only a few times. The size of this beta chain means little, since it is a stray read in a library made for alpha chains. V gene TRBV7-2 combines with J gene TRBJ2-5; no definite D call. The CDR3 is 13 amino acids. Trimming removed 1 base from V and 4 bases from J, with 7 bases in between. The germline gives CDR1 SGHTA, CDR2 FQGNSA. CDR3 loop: CASSLDQRETQYF. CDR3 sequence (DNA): TGTGCCAGCAGCTTAGACCAACGAGAGACCCAGTACTTC. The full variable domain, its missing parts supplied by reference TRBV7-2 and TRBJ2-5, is GAGVSQSPSNKVTEKGKDVELRCDPISGHTALYWYRQSLGQGLEFLIYFQGNSAPDKSGLPSDRFSAERTGGSVSTLTIQRTQQEDSAVYLCASSLDQRETQYFGPGTRLLVL.

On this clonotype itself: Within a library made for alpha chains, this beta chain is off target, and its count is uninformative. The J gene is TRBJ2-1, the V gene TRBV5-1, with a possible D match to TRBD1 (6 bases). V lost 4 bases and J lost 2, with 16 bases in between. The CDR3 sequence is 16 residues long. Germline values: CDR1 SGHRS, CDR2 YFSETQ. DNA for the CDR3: TGCGCCAGCAGCCCGGGGCAGGGGTGGGCCTACAATGAGCAGTTCTTC. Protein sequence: CASSPGQGWAYNEQFF. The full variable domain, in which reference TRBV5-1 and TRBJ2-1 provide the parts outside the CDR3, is KAGVTQTPRYLIKTRGQQVTLSCSPISGHRSVSWYQQTPGQGLQFLFEYFSETQRNKGNFPGRFSGRQFSNSRSEMNVSTLELGDSALYLCASSPGQGWAYNEQFFGPGTRLTVL.

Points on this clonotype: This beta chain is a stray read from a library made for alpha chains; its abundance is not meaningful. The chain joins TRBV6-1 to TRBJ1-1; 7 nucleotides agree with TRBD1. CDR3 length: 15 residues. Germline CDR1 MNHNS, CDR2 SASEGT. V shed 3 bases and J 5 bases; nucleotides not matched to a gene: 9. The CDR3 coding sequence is TGTGCCAGCAGTGAGGAGGGGGCCTCTGTTACTGAAGCTTTCTTT. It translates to CASSEEGASVTEAFF.